This T cell receptor (beta chain) was observed in a study of blood T cell repertoires in COVID-19 (dated by TCRdb to between 2020 and 2021). For context, the study as a whole: Samples from collaborators originated in the United States, Italy and Spain and spanned both the acute and convalescent phases of COVID-19. The prospective study material was composed of cDNA or gDNA derived from T cells, B-cell-depleted T cells, or PBMCs. Subjects who had been exposed to COVID-19, were actively infected with it, or had recovered from it provided the deeply sampled blood TCRbeta repertoires that made up the dataset. The repertoires were released in a freely available public database intended as a resource for research on the immune response to SARS-CoV-2. Samples came from the ongoing ImmuneRACE study (first 160 participants) plus 1,254 subjects from 6 global collaborators. A de-identified subject ID, COVID-19 status, age in years and sex were almost always included in the sample metadata. Where available, HLA class I and class II types were taken from metadata supplied by the sample provider and were not determined by assay-based typing. General study outcomes and caveats: How much clinical and demographic metadata was included differed by source and by participant, and the metadata was provided uncurated.

TCRbeta CDR3 regions were amplified from genomic DNA using the immunoSEQ Assay, a bias-controlled multiplex PCR. Per the authors' processing: Within the assay, amplification of reference gene primers was used to estimate how many nucleated cells each sample contained. Sequence reads were collapsed and filtered to measure the absolute abundance of every unique TCRbeta CDR3 rearrangement. For each sample, productive Simpson clonality was calculated as the square root of Simpson's diversity index across productive rearrangements. The table comes from immuneACCESS by way of TCRdb, which keeps in-frame sequences with V and J called. Part of the clones is missing from these tables; in studies checked, under half for an unresolved V gene and the rest for unknown reasons. V, J and clone size were drawn from that table, and D and trimming were deduced from the DNA. For this sample the table gives 85,000 to 90,000 clones, of which 80% to 90% were detected only once. Clones ranked in the top ten supply around 1.3% of the sample.

Remarks on this clone: The antigen it binds to is not known. Per-nucleotide qualities are absent, and no much larger clonotype sits a single base away.

Each collaborating institution followed its own protocols to collect whole blood in K2EDTA tubes. For TCRbeta analysis, collaborator samples were shipped as frozen whole blood, as isolated PBMCs, or as DNA extracted from either sample type. Taken from the germline V gene (reference sequence), the CDR1 and CDR2 loops are MNHEY and SMNVEV. The germline V end is reduced by 7 bases and the J end by 0 bases; junction bases left unmatched: 3. Including the terminal cysteine and phenylalanine, the CDR3 comprises 15 residues. Here the CDR3 DNA is all that survives: 45 bases in frame from base 1. The material sequenced was peripheral blood. The clonotype originates from a man older than 75 with active or convalescent COVID-19. Rearrangement joined TRBV27 to TRBJ2-7; 13 junctional bases match TRBD2. The nucleotide sequence reads TGTGCCAGCATCAGGACTAGCGGGAGCTCCTACGAGCAGTACTTC. It encodes CASIRTSGSSYEQYF.